The rows below give T cell receptor beta chains drawn from one sample of a study of OX40 agonist ivuxolimab in advanced cancers. Assay used: immunoSEQ multiplex PCR; TCRdb lists only in-frame clones, some missing. The sample lists about 64,000 clones, approximately 79% occurring once. The sequences come from CD4+ or CD8+ T cells sorted from blood, collected in a trial of the OX40 agonist ivuxolimab. The receptors were sampled from an adult with an advanced solid tumor such as melanoma, head and neck, liver or kidney cancer. CDR3s include the opening cysteine and the closing phenylalanine or tryptophan. The order of the fields is clone size, V gene, J gene, D gene, CDR3 DNA, CDR3 protein. The D gene is left open where the match is weak. For some rows the clone size is stated as once, few or many, or as a class when expanded; others skip it.

abundance: -
v_gene: TRBV6-5
j_gene: TRBJ2-2
d_gene: -
CDR3nt: TGTGCCAGCAGACATCGAGGGTCGAACACCGGGGAGCTGTTTTTT
CDR3aa: CASRHRGSNTGELFF

abundance: -
v_gene: TRBV7-2
j_gene: TRBJ2-4
d_gene: -
CDR3nt: TGTGCCAGCAGCTTAGAAGGGGGGATGGTCAAAAACATTCAGTACTTC
CDR3aa: CASSLEGGMVKNIQYF

abundance: once
v_gene: TRBV9
j_gene: TRBJ2-1
d_gene: TRBD2
CDR3nt: TGTGCCAGCAGCCCCCGGGGGGGGAGCTCCTACAATGAGCAGTTCTTC
CDR3aa: CASSPRGGSSYNEQFF

abundance: few
v_gene: TRBV7-2
j_gene: TRBJ2-5
d_gene: -
CDR3nt: TGTGCCAGCAGCTTAGCCGGCAGCTCCCAAGAGACCCAGTACTTC
CDR3aa: CASSLAGSSQETQYF

abundance: -
v_gene: TRBV10-1
j_gene: TRBJ2-3
d_gene: TRBD2
CDR3nt: TGCGCCAGCAGTGAGTCGAGGGCGGGGGTGACCACAGATACGCAGTATTTT
CDR3aa: CASSESRAGVTTDTQYF

abundance: -
v_gene: TRBV15
j_gene: TRBJ2-7
d_gene: -
CDR3nt: TGTGCCACCAGCAGAGGCCACAGGGATTCGTACGAGCAGTACTTC
CDR3aa: CATSRGHRDSYEQYF

abundance: -
v_gene: TRBV6-1
j_gene: TRBJ2-3
d_gene: TRBD2
CDR3nt: TGTGCCAGCAGTGTCCTAACTAGCGGGGCTGCAGATACGCAGTATTTT
CDR3aa: CASSVLTSGAADTQYF

abundance: -
v_gene: TRBV5-5
j_gene: TRBJ2-2
d_gene: -
CDR3nt: TGTGCCAGCAGCCCCCGAGGAAACACCGGGGAGCTGTTTTTT
CDR3aa: CASSPRGNTGELFF

abundance: -
v_gene: TRBV27
j_gene: TRBJ2-7
d_gene: -
CDR3nt: TGTGCCGGCAGTTTGCGTCCCCAAAGCTCCTACGGGCAGTACTTC
CDR3aa: CAGSLRPQSSYGQYF

abundance: -
v_gene: TRBV28
j_gene: TRBJ2-2
d_gene: TRBD1
CDR3nt: TGTGCCAGCAGTTTCGAACAGGGGGCCTCCGGGGAGCTGTTTTTT
CDR3aa: CASSFEQGASGELFF

abundance: -
v_gene: TRBV11-2
j_gene: TRBJ2-3
d_gene: -
CDR3nt: TGTGCCAGCAGCCGGGTCCCCAGTATCACAGATACGCAGTATTTT
CDR3aa: CASSRVPSITDTQYF

abundance: -
v_gene: TRBV28
j_gene: TRBJ1-4
d_gene: -
CDR3nt: TGTGCCAGCAGTTTGGGGGGGTCGAAAAGGGAAAAACTGTTTTTT
CDR3aa: CASSLGGSKREKLFF

abundance: once
v_gene: TRBV15
j_gene: TRBJ2-1
d_gene: -
CDR3nt: TGTGCCACCAGCAGAGTAGGCAGAAGCTCCTACAATGAGCAGTTCTTC
CDR3aa: CATSRVGRSSYNEQFF

abundance: -
v_gene: TRBV19
j_gene: TRBJ2-7
d_gene: -
CDR3nt: TGTGCCAGTAGTATAGCGGGCGGTAGCTACGAGCAGTACTTC
CDR3aa: CASSIAGGSYEQYF

abundance: -
v_gene: TRBV28
j_gene: TRBJ1-4
d_gene: TRBD1
CDR3nt: TGTGCCAGCAGGCCGGACAGGGGGAGTCGTGAAAAACTGTTTTTT
CDR3aa: CASRPDRGSREKLFF

abundance: -
v_gene: TRBV7-9
j_gene: TRBJ1-5
d_gene: TRBD1
CDR3nt: TGTGCCAGCAGCCCAGGGACAGGGGTAGGTCAGCCCCAGCATTTT
CDR3aa: CASSPGTGVGQPQHF

abundance: -
v_gene: TRBV7-9
j_gene: TRBJ2-2
d_gene: TRBD2
CDR3nt: TGTGCCAGCAGCTTAAAAGCTAGCGGTAACACCGGGGAGCTGTTTTTT
CDR3aa: CASSLKASGNTGELFF

abundance: -
v_gene: TRBV6-5
j_gene: TRBJ1-1
d_gene: -
CDR3nt: TGTGCCAGCAGTTACTCGAAGGGCCCCGGCACTGAAGCTTTCTTT
CDR3aa: CASSYSKGPGTEAFF

abundance: few
v_gene: TRBV30
j_gene: TRBJ2-7
d_gene: -
CDR3nt: TGTGCCTGGGGACAGACCTACGAGCAGTACTTC
CDR3aa: CAWGQTYEQYF

abundance: few
v_gene: TRBV11-2
j_gene: TRBJ1-3
d_gene: TRBD1
CDR3nt: TGTGCCAGCAGCTCCCCGGGACAGTCGGGAAACACCATATATTTT
CDR3aa: CASSSPGQSGNTIYF

abundance: few
v_gene: TRBV7-7
j_gene: TRBJ2-6
d_gene: TRBD1
CDR3nt: TGTGCTAGCAGCCCTGACAGGGCCGTCCTGACTTTC
CDR3aa: CASSPDRAVLTF

abundance: -
v_gene: TRBV6-5
j_gene: TRBJ2-1
d_gene: -
CDR3nt: TGTGCCAGCACAAACCGAGGCAGTAACAATGAGCAGTTCTTC
CDR3aa: CASTNRGSNNEQFF

abundance: -
v_gene: TRBV9
j_gene: TRBJ2-5
d_gene: -
CDR3nt: TGTGCCAGCAGCGTAGGGGCCACAGGGATAGAGACCCAGTACTTC
CDR3aa: CASSVGATGIETQYF

abundance: -
v_gene: TRBV21-1
j_gene: TRBJ2-1
d_gene: -
CDR3nt: TGTGCCAGCAGCAAATGTGGTATTTCGCCCTACAATGAGCAGTTCTTC
CDR3aa: CASSKCGISPYNEQFF

abundance: few
v_gene: TRBV4-1
j_gene: TRBJ2-3
d_gene: TRBD2
CDR3nt: TGCGCCAGCGGGTGGCATAGCGGGACACCTCCAGAAGATACGCAGTATTTT
CDR3aa: CASGWHSGTPPEDTQYF

abundance: few
v_gene: TRBV30
j_gene: TRBJ1-6
d_gene: -
CDR3nt: TGTGCCTGGAGTTTGCGACTACCTAATTCACCCCTCCACTTT
CDR3aa: CAWSLRLPNSPLHF

abundance: -
v_gene: TRBV9
j_gene: TRBJ1-2
d_gene: -
CDR3nt: TGTGCCAGCAGCGTAGGTTCGGGGGGCGCGAACTATGGCTACACCTTC
CDR3aa: CASSVGSGGANYGYTF

abundance: -
v_gene: TRBV7-6
j_gene: TRBJ2-1
d_gene: TRBD1
CDR3nt: TGTGCCAGCAGCGCGGGACAGGGTCTCCCCTACAATGAGCAGTTCTTC
CDR3aa: CASSAGQGLPYNEQFF

abundance: -
v_gene: TRBV6-5
j_gene: TRBJ1-5
d_gene: -
CDR3nt: TGTGCCAGCAGTTACTCGTTGACCAGCAATCAGCCCCAGCATTTT
CDR3aa: CASSYSLTSNQPQHF

abundance: -
v_gene: TRBV7-2
j_gene: TRBJ2-4
d_gene: TRBD1
CDR3nt: TGTGCCAGCAGCTTACTACAGGGGAACATTCAGTACTTC
CDR3aa: CASSLLQGNIQYF

abundance: -
v_gene: TRBV7-8
j_gene: TRBJ2-7
d_gene: -
CDR3nt: TGTGCCAGCAGCCGAACCTACGAGCAGTACTTC
CDR3aa: CASSRTYEQYF

abundance: -
v_gene: TRBV7-9
j_gene: TRBJ1-2
d_gene: TRBD1
CDR3nt: TGTGCCAGCAGCTCAAACCTTATTAGGACAGGGGGTGGCTATGGCTACACCTTC
CDR3aa: CASSSNLIRTGGGYGYTF

abundance: -
v_gene: TRBV20-1
j_gene: TRBJ2-1
d_gene: -
CDR3nt: TGCAGTGCGGCCGTGGGCAATGAGCAGTTCTTC
CDR3aa: CSAAVGNEQFF

abundance: -
v_gene: TRBV28
j_gene: TRBJ2-5
d_gene: -
CDR3nt: TGTGCCAGCAGCCCAACGGGGGGCACAGAGACCCAGTACTTC
CDR3aa: CASSPTGGTETQYF

abundance: -
v_gene: TRBV2
j_gene: TRBJ2-7
d_gene: TRBD1
CDR3nt: TGTGCCAGCAGCCCGGACAGGGGAAAGTACTTC
CDR3aa: CASSPDRGKYF

abundance: -
v_gene: TRBV11-3
j_gene: TRBJ2-1
d_gene: TRBD2
CDR3nt: TGTGCCAGCAGCTTAGATCGGGGGGTTGGCTACAATGAGCAGTTCTTC
CDR3aa: CASSLDRGVGYNEQFF

abundance: -
v_gene: TRBV30
j_gene: TRBJ2-7
d_gene: -
CDR3nt: TGTGCCTGGAGTGTGGGAATCGGCTACGAGCAGTACTTC
CDR3aa: CAWSVGIGYEQYF

abundance: -
v_gene: TRBV7-3
j_gene: TRBJ2-2
d_gene: -
CDR3nt: TGTGCCAGCAGCTTAGGGAGGGGAAGACAGGTGAACACCGGGGAGCTGTTTTTT
CDR3aa: CASSLGRGRQVNTGELFF

abundance: -
v_gene: TRBV29-1
j_gene: TRBJ2-5
d_gene: -
CDR3nt: TGCAGCGTTGACAGGGGTCCAGAGACCCAGTACTTC
CDR3aa: CSVDRGPETQYF

abundance: once
v_gene: TRBV18
j_gene: TRBJ2-3
d_gene: TRBD2
CDR3nt: TGTGCCAGCTCGCCTAGCGGGGGGTCGAGCACAGATACGCAGTATTTT
CDR3aa: CASSPSGGSSTDTQYF

abundance: -
v_gene: TRBV7-6
j_gene: TRBJ1-1
d_gene: -
CDR3nt: TGTGCCAGCAGCTTCTACGAGACGGCGAACACTGAAGCTTTCTTT
CDR3aa: CASSFYETANTEAFF

abundance: -
v_gene: TRBV19
j_gene: TRBJ2-3
d_gene: -
CDR3nt: TGTGCCAGTAGGACAGGCGTCGCCACAGATACGCAGTATTTT
CDR3aa: CASRTGVATDTQYF

abundance: -
v_gene: TRBV7-3
j_gene: TRBJ2-1
d_gene: TRBD2
CDR3nt: TGTGCCAGCAGCCCCTCCGGGACTAGCGGGACGAATGAGCAGTTCTTC
CDR3aa: CASSPSGTSGTNEQFF

abundance: -
v_gene: TRBV9
j_gene: TRBJ1-2
d_gene: -
CDR3nt: TGTGCCAGCACCCAAGAGTGGGGGGCTGTAGGCTACACCTTC
CDR3aa: CASTQEWGAVGYTF

abundance: -
v_gene: TRBV5-1
j_gene: TRBJ2-3
d_gene: -
CDR3nt: TGCGCCAGCAGCTTGTACCAGGGCACAGATACGCAGTATTTT
CDR3aa: CASSLYQGTDTQYF

abundance: -
v_gene: TRBV5-6
j_gene: TRBJ2-5
d_gene: -
CDR3nt: TGTGCCAGCAGCCCCAAATCTTACGTATCCCAAGAGACCCAGTACTTC
CDR3aa: CASSPKSYVSQETQYF

abundance: few
v_gene: TRBV6-1
j_gene: TRBJ1-4
d_gene: -
CDR3nt: TGTGCCAGCACTCGACGGGGAGGTTATAATGAAAAACTGTTTTTT
CDR3aa: CASTRRGGYNEKLFF

abundance: -
v_gene: TRBV6-1
j_gene: TRBJ1-4
d_gene: -
CDR3nt: TGTGCCAGCATGGACTTTGCGTTGGGAGAAAAACTGTTTTTT
CDR3aa: CASMDFALGEKLFF

abundance: -
v_gene: TRBV6-5
j_gene: TRBJ1-6
d_gene: -
CDR3nt: TGTGCCAGCAGCCGGACATACTATAATTCACCCCTCCACTTT
CDR3aa: CASSRTYYNSPLHF

abundance: -
v_gene: TRBV2
j_gene: TRBJ1-1
d_gene: -
CDR3nt: TGTGCCAGCAGCGCGGACAAATGGCGGACTGAAGCTTTCTTT
CDR3aa: CASSADKWRTEAFF

abundance: -
v_gene: TRBV19
j_gene: TRBJ2-5
d_gene: -
CDR3nt: TGTGCCAGTAGTATAGGGGTAGTCGCGGTGGAGACCCAGTACTTC
CDR3aa: CASSIGVVAVETQYF

abundance: few
v_gene: TRBV2
j_gene: TRBJ2-1
d_gene: -
CDR3nt: TGTGCCAGCAGTGTTGCCTTACGGAATGAGCAGTTCTTC
CDR3aa: CASSVALRNEQFF

abundance: once
v_gene: TRBV4-2
j_gene: TRBJ2-2
d_gene: -
CDR3nt: TGTGCCAGCAGCCAAGTAGGAAGAAAGTCCGGGGAGCTGTTTTTT
CDR3aa: CASSQVGRKSGELFF

abundance: few
v_gene: TRBV18
j_gene: TRBJ2-1
d_gene: TRBD2
CDR3nt: TGTGCCAGCTCACCGATCGGGACTAGCGGAGGGGAGCAGTTCTTC
CDR3aa: CASSPIGTSGGEQFF

abundance: -
v_gene: TRBV28
j_gene: TRBJ2-3
d_gene: TRBD2
CDR3nt: TGTGCCAGCAGCTTAGACCGAGCGGGAGGGACAGATACGCAGTATTTT
CDR3aa: CASSLDRAGGTDTQYF